These 3 T cell receptor beta chains share one sample of origin, sequenced in a study of beta chain features in type 1 diabetes. Findings and limits, study-wide: When Type 1 diabetes patients were examined, their TCRB CDR3s proved moderately but significantly shorter in all four CD4+ subsets.

Their recognized antigens are unknown. Every bit of the isolated RNA underwent reverse transcription, so sequencing read expressed TCRB transcripts. Libraries were prepared by immunoSEQ multiplex PCR; TCRdb keeps only in-frame clonotypes and omits some of them. Here the sample spans 200,000 to 300,000 clones, over 20% being singletons. Sequencing was performed on naive CD4+ T cells from blood. The receptors originated from a woman aged 40-49 years with type 1 diabetes.

This clone has a handful of counts. This chain links TRBV6-5 with TRBJ2-3; 8 bases are shared with TRBD2. Germline loops: CDR1 MNHEY, CDR2 SVGAGI. The CDR3 totals 15 residues. Unmatched junction bases numbered 5, after V lost 0 bases and J lost 6 bases. The CDR3 DNA sequence: TGTGCCAGCAGTTACTCAGCGGGGGCGGGGGATACGCAGTATTTT. Protein sequence: CASSYSAGAGDTQYF.

The chain couples TRBV10-3 to TRBJ2-1, with 10 bases matching TRBD2. The CDR3 covers 14 residues. Germline V gene data show CDR1 as ENHRY and CDR2 as SYGVKD. Unmatched junction bases numbered 12, after V lost 7 bases and J lost 12 bases. DNA of the CDR3: TGTGCCATCAAGGGGACTAGCGAGACGGGGGGGCAGTTCTTC. This codes for CAIKGTSETGGQFF.

The chain recombines TRBV28 with TRBJ1-5; 8 bases fit TRBD1. This CDR3 is 13 amino acids long. V gave up 8 bases and J gave up 8 bases; unmatched junction bases: 8. Germline V gene lookup returns CDR1 MDHEN and CDR2 SYDVKM. CDR3 residues: CASDRGQGEPQHF. The CDR3 DNA reads TGTGCCAGCGACCGTGGACAGGGTGAGCCCCAGCATTTT.